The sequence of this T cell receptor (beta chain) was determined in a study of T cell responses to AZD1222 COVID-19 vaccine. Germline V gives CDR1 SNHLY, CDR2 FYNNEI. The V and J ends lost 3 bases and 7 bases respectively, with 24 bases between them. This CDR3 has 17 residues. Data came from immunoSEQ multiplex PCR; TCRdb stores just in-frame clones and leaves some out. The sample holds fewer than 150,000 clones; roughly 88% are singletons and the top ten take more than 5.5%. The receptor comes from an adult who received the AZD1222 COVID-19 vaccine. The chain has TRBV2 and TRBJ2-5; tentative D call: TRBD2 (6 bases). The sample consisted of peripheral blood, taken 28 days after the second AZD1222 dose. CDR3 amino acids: CASSEGGPRASRGTQYF. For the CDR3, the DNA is TGTGCCAGCAGTGAGGGAGGTCCCCGGGCCTCTCGTGGGACCCAGTACTTC.